This T cell receptor (beta chain) was identified in a study of blood T cell repertoires in COVID-19. Overall study context: Material from acute and convalescent COVID-19 was sourced from the United States, Italy and Spain. T cells, B-cell-depleted T cells, or PBMCs provided the cDNA or gDNA that served as material.

In the source study's methods: Reference gene primer amplification gave nucleated cell count estimates. Produced via immunoSEQ multiplex PCR; TCRdb's table is partial and in-frame only. The DNA was the basis for D and trimming; V, J and clone size are from that table. The sample carries fewer than 150,000 clones, 80% to 90% recorded once. The germline V gene has CDR1 LNHDA and CDR2 SQIVND (reference sequence). This CDR3 comprises 16 residues. After removal of 5 bases from V and 10 bases from J, the junction contained 14 bases not matched to a gene. This receptor was obtained from a man in his sixties or seventies who had recovered from COVID-19. The rearrangement links TRBV19 to TRBJ1-6; TRBD1 matches 7 bases. Sequences were obtained from peripheral blood. The DNA of the CDR3 is TGTGCCAGTAGTCCTGACAGGGTGCAATCAGGATCACCCCTCCACTTT. Translating gives CASSPDRVQSGSPLHF.